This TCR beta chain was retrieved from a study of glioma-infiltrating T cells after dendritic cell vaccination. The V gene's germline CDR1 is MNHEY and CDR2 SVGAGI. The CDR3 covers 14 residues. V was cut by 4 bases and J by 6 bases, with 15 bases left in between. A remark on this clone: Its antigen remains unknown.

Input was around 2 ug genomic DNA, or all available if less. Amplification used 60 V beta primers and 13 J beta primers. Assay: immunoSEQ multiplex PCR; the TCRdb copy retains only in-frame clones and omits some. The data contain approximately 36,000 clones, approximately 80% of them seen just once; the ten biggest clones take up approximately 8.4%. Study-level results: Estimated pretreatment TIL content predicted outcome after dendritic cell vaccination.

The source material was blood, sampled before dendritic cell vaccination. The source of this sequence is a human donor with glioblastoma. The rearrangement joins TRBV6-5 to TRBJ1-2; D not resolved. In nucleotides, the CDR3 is TGTGCCAGCAGTTCGTTGGGCCGGCGGGATGGCTACACCTTC. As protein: CASSSLGRRDGYTF.